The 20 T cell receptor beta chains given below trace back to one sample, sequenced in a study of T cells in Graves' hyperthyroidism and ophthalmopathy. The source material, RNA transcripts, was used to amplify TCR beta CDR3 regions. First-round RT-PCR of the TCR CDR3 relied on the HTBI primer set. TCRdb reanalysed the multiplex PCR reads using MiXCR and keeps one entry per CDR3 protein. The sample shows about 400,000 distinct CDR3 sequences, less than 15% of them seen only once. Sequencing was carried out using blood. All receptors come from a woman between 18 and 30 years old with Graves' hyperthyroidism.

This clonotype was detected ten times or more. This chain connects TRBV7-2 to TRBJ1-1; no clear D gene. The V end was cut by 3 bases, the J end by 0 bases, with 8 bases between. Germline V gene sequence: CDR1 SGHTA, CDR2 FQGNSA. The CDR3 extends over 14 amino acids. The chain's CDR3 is CASSFVPMNTEAFF. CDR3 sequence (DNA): TGTGCCAGCAGCTTCGTACCTATGAACACTGAAGCTTTCTTT.

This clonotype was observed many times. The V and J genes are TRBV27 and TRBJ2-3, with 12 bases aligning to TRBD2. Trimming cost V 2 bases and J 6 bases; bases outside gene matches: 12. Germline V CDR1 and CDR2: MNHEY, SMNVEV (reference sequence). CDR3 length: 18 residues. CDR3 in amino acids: CASSLKAGLAGWSDTQYF. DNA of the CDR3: TGTGCCAGCAGTTTAAAAGCTGGACTAGCGGGGTGGTCGGATACGCAGTATTTT.

Written as DNA, the CDR3 is TGTGCCAGCAGTTTATCCCCAGGGTGGTACGAGCAGTACTTC. Residues: CASSLSPGWYEQYF. This rearrangement joins TRBV27 to TRBJ2-7; maybe TRBD1 (5 bases). CDR1 MNHEY and CDR2 SMNVEV come from the germline V gene (reference sequence). The V end lost 0 bases, the J end lost 4 bases, and 10 bases lay between the germline ends. The CDR3 spans 14 residues.

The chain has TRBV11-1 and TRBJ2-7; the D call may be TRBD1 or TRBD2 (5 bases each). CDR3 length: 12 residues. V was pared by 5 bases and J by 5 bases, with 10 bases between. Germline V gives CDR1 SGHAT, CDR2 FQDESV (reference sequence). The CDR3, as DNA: TGTGCCAGCAGCCGGACGGGGCACGAGCAGTACTTC. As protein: CASSRTGHEQYF.

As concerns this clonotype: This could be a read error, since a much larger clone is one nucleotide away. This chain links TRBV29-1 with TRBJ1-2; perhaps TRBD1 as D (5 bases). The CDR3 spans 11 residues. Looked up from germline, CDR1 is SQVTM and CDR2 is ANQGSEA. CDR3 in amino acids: CIVRGTAGYTF. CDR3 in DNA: TGCATCGTTCGGGGGACCGCTGGCTACACCTTC. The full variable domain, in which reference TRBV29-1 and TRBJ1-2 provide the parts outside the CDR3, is SAVISQKPSRDICQRGTSLTIQCQVDSQVTMMFWYRQQPGQSLTLIATANQGSEATYESGFVIDKFPISRPNLTFSTLTVSNMSPEDSSIYLCIVRGTAGYTFGSGTRLTVV.

The CDR3 coding sequence is TGTGCCAGCTCACCATTAAGGAAGGACAGGGGGGGTCTGAACACTGAAGCTTTCTTT. Residues: CASSPLRKDRGGLNTEAFF. The rearrangement links TRBV18 to TRBJ1-1; TRBD1 matches 10 bases. Germline V gene lookup returns CDR1 KGHSH and CDR2 LQKENI. Trimming at V came to 2 bases and at J to 0 bases, leaving 12 bases not matched to a gene. This CDR3 has 19 amino acids.

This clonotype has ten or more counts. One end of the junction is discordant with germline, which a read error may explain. The CDR3: CASSLTSGGTYNEQFF. The CDR3 DNA reads as TGTGCTAGCAGCTTAACTAGCGGGGGGACGTACAATGAGCAGTTCTTC. This chain links TRBV7-7 with TRBJ2-1; the match to TRBD2 covers 12 bases. This CDR3 is built from 16 residues. Germline-derived CDR1 and CDR2 are SSHAT and FNYEAQ (reference sequence). Variable domain in full (rest from reference TRBV7-7 and TRBJ2-1): GAGVSQSPRYKVTKRGQDVTLRCDPISSHATLYWYQQALGQGPEFLTYFNYEAQPDKSGLPSDRFSAERPEGSISTLTIQRTEQRDSAMYRCASSLTSGGTYNEQFFGPGTRLTVL.

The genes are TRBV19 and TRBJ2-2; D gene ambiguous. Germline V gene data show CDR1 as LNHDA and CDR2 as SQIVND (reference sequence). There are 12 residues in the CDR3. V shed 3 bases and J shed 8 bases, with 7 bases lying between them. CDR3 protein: CASSITGGELFF. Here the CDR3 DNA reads TGTGCCAGTAGTATTACCGGGGGGGAGCTGTTTTTT. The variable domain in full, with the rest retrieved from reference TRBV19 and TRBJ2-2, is DGGITQSPKYLFRKEGQNVTLSCEQNLNHDAMYWYRQDPGQGLRLIYYSQIVNDFQKGDIAEGYSVSREKKESFPLTVTSAQKNPTAFYLCASSITGGELFFGEGSRLTVL.

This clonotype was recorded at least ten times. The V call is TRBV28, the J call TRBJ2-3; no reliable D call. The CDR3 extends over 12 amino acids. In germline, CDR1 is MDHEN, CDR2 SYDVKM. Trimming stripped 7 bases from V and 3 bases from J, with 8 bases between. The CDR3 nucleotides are TGTGCCAGCATAGGTTGGACAGATACGCAGTATTTT. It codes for CASIGWTDTQYF.

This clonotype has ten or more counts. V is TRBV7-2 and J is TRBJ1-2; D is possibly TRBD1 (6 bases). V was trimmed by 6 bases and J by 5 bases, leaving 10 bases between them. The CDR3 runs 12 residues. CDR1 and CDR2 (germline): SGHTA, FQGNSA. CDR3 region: CASSGQRYGYTF. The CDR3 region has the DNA TGTGCCAGCAGTGGACAGAGGTATGGCTACACCTTC.

The CDR3 sequence: CASSITGSGGAHEQFF. CDR3 coding DNA: TGTGCCAGCAGCATAACGGGTAGCGGGGGGGCCCATGAGCAGTTCTTC. V usage is TRBV7-6 and J usage is TRBJ2-1; 11 nucleotides line up with TRBD2. The J segment lost 8 bases and the V segment lost 5 bases, leaving 11 bases of the junction unmatched. This CDR3 region has 16 residues. Germline V gene data show CDR1 as SGHVS and CDR2 as FNYEAQ.

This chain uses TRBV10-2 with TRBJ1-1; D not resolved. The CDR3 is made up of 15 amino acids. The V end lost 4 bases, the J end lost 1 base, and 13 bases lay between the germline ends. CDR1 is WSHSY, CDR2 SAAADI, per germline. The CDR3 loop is CASSADFLANTEAFF. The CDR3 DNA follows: TGCGCCAGCAGTGCGGACTTCTTAGCGAACACTGAAGCTTTCTTT.

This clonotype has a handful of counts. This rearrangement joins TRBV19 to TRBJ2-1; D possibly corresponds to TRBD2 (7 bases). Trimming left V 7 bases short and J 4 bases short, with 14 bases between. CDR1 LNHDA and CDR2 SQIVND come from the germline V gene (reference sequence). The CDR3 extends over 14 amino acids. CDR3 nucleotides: TGTGCCAGTAAGGAAGCGGGACAATACAATGAGCAGTTCTTC. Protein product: CASKEAGQYNEQFF.

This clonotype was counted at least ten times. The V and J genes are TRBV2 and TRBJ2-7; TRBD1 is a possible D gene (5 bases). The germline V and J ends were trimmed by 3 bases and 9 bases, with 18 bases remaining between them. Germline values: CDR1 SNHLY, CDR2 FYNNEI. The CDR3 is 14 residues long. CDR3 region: CASSDDEVGQGQYF. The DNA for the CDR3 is TGTGCCAGCAGTGATGACGAGGTGGGGCAGGGGCAGTACTTC. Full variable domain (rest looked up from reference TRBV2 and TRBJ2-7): EPEVTQTPSHQVTQMGQEVILRCVPISNHLYFYWYRQILGQKVEFLVSFYNNEISEKSEIFDDQFSVERPDGSNFTLKIRSTKLEDSAMYFCASSDDEVGQGQYFGPGTRLTVT.

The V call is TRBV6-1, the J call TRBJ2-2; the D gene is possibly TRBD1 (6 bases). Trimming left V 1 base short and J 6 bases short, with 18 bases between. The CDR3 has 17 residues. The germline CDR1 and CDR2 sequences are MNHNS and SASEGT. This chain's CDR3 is CASSEDRYLQGPGELFF. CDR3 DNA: TGTGCCAGCAGTGAAGACCGCTACTTACAGGGTCCCGGGGAGCTGTTTTTT.

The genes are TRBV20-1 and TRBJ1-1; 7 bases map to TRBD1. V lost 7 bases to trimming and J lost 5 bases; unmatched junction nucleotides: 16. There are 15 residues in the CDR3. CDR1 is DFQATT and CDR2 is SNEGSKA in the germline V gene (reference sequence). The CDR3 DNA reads TGCAGTGATATGACAGGGTCGGGAGATAAGACTGAAGCTTTCTTT. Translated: CSDMTGSGDKTEAFF.

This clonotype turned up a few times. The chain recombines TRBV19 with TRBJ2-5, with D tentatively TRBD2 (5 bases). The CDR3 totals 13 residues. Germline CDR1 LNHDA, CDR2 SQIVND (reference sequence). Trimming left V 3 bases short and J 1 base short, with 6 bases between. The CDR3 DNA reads TGTGCCAGTAGTATGGACTCCCAAGAGACCCAGTACTTC. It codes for CASSMDSQETQYF.

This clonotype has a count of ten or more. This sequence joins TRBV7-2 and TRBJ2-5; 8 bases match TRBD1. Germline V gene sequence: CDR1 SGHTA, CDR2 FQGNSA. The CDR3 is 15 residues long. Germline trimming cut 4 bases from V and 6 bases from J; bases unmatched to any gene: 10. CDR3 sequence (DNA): TGTGCCAGCAGCTCAGTGTGGACAGGGCAAAAGACCCAGTACTTC. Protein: CASSSVWTGQKTQYF. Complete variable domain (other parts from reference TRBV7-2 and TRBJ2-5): GAGVSQSPSNKVTEKGKDVELRCDPISGHTALYWYRQSLGQGLEFLIYFQGNSAPDKSGLPSDRFSAERTGGSVSTLTIQRTQQEDSAVYLCASSSVWTGQKTQYFGPGTRLLVL.

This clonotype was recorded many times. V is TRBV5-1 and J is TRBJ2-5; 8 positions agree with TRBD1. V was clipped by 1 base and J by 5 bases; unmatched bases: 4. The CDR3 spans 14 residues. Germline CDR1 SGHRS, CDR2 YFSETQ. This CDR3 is CASSLTGGRETQYF. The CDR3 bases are TGCGCCAGCAGCTTGACAGGGGGAAGGGAGACCCAGTACTTC.

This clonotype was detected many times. CDR3 DNA sequence: TGTGCCGCGAACCGGGACAGGATTTACGAGCAGTACTTC. Translated, it gives CAANRDRIYEQYF. The rearrangement uses TRBV2 and TRBJ2-7; 8 bases fit TRBD1. J gave up 4 bases and V 11 bases, and 10 bases lay outside the gene matches. CDR1 and CDR2 from the germline V gene are SNHLY and FYNNEI. This CDR3 is 13 amino acids long. Together with reference TRBV2 and TRBJ2-7, the CDR3 gives the full variable domain: EPEVTQTPSHQVTQMGQEVILRCVPISNHLYFYWYRQILGQKVEFLVSFYNNEISEKSEIFDDQFSVERPDGSNFTLKIRSTKLEDSAMYFCAANRDRIYEQYFGPGTRLTVT.